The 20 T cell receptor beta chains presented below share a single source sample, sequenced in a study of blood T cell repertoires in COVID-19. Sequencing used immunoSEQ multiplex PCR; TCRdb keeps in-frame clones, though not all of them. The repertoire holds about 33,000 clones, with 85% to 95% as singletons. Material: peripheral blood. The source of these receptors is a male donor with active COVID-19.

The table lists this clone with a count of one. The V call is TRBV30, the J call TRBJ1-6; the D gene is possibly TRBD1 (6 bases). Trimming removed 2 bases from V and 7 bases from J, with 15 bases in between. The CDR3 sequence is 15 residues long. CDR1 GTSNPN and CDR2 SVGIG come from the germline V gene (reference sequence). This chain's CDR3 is CAWSRSGHRNSPLHF. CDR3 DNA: TGTGCCTGGAGTCGTTCGGGACATAGGAATTCACCCCTCCACTTT.

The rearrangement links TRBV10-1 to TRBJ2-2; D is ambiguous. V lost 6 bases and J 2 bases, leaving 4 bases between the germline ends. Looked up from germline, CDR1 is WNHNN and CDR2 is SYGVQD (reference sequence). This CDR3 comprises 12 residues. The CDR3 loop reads CASRRNTGELFF. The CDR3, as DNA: TGCGCCAGCAGGAGAAACACCGGGGAGCTGTTTTTT.

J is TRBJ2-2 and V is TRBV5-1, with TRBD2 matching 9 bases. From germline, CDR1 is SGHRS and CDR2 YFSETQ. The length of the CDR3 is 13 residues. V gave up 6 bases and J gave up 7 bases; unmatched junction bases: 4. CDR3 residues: CASKALAGGELFF. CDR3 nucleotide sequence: TGCGCCAGCAAGGCACTAGCGGGCGGGGAGCTGTTTTTT.

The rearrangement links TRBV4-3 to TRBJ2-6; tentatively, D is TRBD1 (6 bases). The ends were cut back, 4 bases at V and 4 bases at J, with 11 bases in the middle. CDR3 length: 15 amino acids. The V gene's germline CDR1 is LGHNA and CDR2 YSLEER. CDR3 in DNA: TGCGCCAGCAGCCTACAGGGAACCGGGGCCAACGTCCTGACTTTC. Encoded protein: CASSLQGTGANVLTF.

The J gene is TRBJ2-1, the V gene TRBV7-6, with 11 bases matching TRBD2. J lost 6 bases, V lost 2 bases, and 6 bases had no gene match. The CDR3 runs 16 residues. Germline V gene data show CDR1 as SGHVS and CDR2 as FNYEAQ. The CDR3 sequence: CASSLNLAGGGNEQFF. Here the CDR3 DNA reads TGTGCCAGCAGCTTAAACCTAGCGGGGGGCGGCAATGAGCAGTTCTTC.

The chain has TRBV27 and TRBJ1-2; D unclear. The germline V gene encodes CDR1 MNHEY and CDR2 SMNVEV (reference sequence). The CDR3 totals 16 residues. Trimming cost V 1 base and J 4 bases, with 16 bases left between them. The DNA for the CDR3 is TGTGCCAGCAGTTTATTGGGCCGACCCACGAGCTATGGCTACACCTTC. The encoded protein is CASSLLGRPTSYGYTF.

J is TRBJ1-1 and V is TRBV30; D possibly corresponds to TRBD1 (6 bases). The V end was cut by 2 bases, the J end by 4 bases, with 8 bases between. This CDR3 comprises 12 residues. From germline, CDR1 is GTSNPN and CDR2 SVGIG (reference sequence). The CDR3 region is CAWSWGPTEAFF. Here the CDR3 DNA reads TGTGCCTGGAGTTGGGGGCCCACTGAAGCTTTCTTT.

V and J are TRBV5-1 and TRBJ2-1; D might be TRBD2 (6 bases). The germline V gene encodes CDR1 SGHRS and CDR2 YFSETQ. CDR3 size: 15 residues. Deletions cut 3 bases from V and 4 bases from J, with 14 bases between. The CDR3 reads CASSSAPGDYNEQFF. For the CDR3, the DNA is TGCGCCAGCAGCTCAGCTCCGGGGGATTACAATGAGCAGTTCTTC.

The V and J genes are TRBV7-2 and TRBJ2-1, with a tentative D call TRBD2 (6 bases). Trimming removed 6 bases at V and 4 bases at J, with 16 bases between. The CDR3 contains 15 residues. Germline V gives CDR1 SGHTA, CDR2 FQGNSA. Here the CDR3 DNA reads TGTGCCAGCAGTTCAGCGGGTCCTGGTTACAATGAGCAGTTCTTC. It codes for CASSSAGPGYNEQFF.

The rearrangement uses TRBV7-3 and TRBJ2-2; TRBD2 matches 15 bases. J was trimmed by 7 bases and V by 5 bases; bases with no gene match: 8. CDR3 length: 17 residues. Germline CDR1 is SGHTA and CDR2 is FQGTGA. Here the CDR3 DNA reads TGTGCCAGCAGCAAGGGACTAGCGGGGGGCCTCGGCGGGGAGCTGTTTTTT. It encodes CASSKGLAGGLGGELFF.

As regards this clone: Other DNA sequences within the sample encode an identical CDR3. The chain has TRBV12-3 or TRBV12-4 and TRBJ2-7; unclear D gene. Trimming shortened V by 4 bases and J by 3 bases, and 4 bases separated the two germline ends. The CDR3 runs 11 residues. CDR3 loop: CASSSFYEQYF. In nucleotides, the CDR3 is TGTGCCAGCAGTTCCTTCTACGAGCAGTACTTC.

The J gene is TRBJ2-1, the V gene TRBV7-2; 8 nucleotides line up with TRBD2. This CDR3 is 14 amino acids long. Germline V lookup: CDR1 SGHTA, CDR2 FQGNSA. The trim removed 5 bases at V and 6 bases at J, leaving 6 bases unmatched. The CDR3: CASSPRTSFNEQFF. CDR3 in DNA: TGTGCCAGCAGCCCTCGGACTAGCTTCAATGAGCAGTTCTTC.

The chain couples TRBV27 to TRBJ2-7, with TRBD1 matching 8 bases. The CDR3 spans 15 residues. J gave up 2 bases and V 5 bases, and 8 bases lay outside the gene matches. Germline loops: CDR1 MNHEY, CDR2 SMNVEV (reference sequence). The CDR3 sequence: CASSKATGGPYEQYF. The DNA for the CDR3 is TGTGCCAGCAGTAAAGCCACAGGGGGACCCTACGAGCAGTACTTC.

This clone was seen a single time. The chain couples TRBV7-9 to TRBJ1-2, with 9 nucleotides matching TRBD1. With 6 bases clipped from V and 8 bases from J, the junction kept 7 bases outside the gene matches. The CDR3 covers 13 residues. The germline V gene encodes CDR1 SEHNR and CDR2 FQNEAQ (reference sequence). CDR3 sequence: CASSPDRGEGYTF. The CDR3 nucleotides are TGTGCCAGCAGTCCGGACAGGGGCGAAGGCTACACCTTC.

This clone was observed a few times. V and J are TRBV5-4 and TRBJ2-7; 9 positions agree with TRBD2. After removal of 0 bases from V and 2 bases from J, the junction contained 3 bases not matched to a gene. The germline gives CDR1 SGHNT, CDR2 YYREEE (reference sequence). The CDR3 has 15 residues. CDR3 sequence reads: CASSLAAGGPYEQYF. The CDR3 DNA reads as TGTGCCAGCAGCTTGGCCGCGGGGGGGCCCTACGAGCAGTACTTC.

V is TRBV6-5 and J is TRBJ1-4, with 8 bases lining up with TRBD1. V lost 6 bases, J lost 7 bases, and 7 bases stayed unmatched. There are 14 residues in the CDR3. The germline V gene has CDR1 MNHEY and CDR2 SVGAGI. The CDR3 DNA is TGTGCCAGCAGCCGAACAGGGGGTTTTGAAAAACTGTTTTTT. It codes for CASSRTGGFEKLFF.

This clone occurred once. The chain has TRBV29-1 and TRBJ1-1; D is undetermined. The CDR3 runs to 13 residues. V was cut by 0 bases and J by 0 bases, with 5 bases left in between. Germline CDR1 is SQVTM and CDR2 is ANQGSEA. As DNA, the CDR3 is TGCAGCGTTGAAGATGTAGTGAACACTGAAGCTTTCTTT. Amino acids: CSVEDVVNTEAFF.

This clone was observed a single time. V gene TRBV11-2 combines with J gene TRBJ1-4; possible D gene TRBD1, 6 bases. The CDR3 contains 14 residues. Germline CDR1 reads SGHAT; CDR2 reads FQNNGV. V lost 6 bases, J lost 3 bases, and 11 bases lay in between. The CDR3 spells CASSRQAPNEKLFF. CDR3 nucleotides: TGTGCCAGCAGTCGACAGGCCCCTAATGAAAAACTGTTTTTT.

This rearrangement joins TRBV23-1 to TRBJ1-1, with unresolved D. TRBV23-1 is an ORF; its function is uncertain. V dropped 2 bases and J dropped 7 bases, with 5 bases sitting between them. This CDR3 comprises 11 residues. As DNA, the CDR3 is TGCGCCAGCAGTCAAGCGGTTGAAGCTTTCTTT. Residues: CASSQAVEAFF.

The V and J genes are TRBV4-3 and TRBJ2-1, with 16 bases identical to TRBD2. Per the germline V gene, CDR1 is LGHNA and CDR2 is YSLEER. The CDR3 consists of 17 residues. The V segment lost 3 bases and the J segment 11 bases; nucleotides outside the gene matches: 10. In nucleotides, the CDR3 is TGCGCCAGCAGCCACCCGGGACTAGCGGGGGGGGCCTTAAAGCAGTTCTTC. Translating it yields CASSHPGLAGGALKQFF.